This T cell receptor (beta chain) derives from a study of blood T cell repertoires in COVID-19. The method was immunoSEQ multiplex PCR; TCRdb's version includes in-frame clones alone and lacks a portion of them. This repertoire shows 140,000 to 150,000 clones, roughly 90% found once; its top ten account for 1.2%. The participants were between roughly 18 and 89 years old and came from 24 US areas. Clinical history reported by participants formed the basis on which cohorts were assigned. The ends lost 5 bases at V and 9 bases at J; junction bases unmatched: 7. Per the germline V gene, CDR1 is SGHTA and CDR2 is FQGTGA. The CDR3 is 13 amino acids.

This chain links TRBV7-3 with TRBJ2-1, with 7 bases that match TRBD2. What was sequenced was PBMCs or T cells enriched from blood (not recorded which). This clonotype originated in a woman in her 30s with acute COVID-19. The CDR3 sequence is CASSPGTIGEQFF. DNA of the CDR3: TGTGCCAGCAGCCCTGGGACTATCGGTGAGCAGTTCTTC.